Below, 9 T cell receptor beta chains from the same sample are listed, as sequenced in a study of blood T cell repertoires in COVID-19. Repertoires were generated with immunoSEQ multiplex PCR, while TCRdb's copy carries only in-frame clones and drops some. The table lists under 250,000 clones, roughly 90% of them singletons, with 15% to 20% in the top ten. The sequencing sample was made of peripheral blood. The receptor source for this set is a man aged 50 or older with COVID-19, enrolled during active disease.

The rearrangement joins TRBV6-5 to TRBJ1-1; perhaps TRBD1 as D (5 bases). This CDR3 contains 13 residues. The V gene lost 3 bases and the J gene lost 4 bases, with 9 bases spanning the gap. In germline, CDR1 is MNHEY, CDR2 SVGAGI. CDR3 sequence reads: CASSYPDSTEAFF. CDR3 sequence (DNA): TGTGCCAGCAGTTATCCCGACAGCACTGAAGCTTTCTTT.

This clone is a singleton in its sample. The chain combines TRBV20-1 with TRBJ1-5; TRBD1 agrees at 7 bases. Trimming cost V 3 bases and J 1 base; bases outside gene matches: 18. CDR3 length: 19 residues. Germline V gene data show CDR1 as DFQATT and CDR2 as SNEGSKA (reference sequence). For the CDR3, the DNA is TGCAGTGCTAGTGGGGGGAAACCGGGACAGACTATAAGCAATCAGCCCCAGCATTTT. Translating gives CSASGGKPGQTISNQPQHF.

This clone was counted ten times or more. The V call is TRBV4-1, the J call TRBJ2-7, with unresolved D. CDR3 length: 14 amino acids. Germline V gives CDR1 MGHRA, CDR2 YSYEKL. V was trimmed by 0 bases and J by 3 bases, leaving 9 bases between them. CDR3 nucleotide sequence: TGCGCCAGCAGCCAAGAATCAGGAAACTACGAGCAGTACTTC. Translating gives CASSQESGNYEQYF.

The chain couples TRBV27 to TRBJ1-1, with TRBD1 identical over 9 bases. The germline gives CDR1 MNHEY, CDR2 SMNVEV (reference sequence). V lost 5 bases and J lost 6; bases outside the gene matches: 10. The CDR3 has 15 residues. The CDR3 protein is CASSKTGTGSSEAFF. CDR3 DNA sequence: TGTGCCAGCAGTAAGACCGGGACAGGGAGCTCTGAAGCTTTCTTT.

V is TRBV7-9 and J is TRBJ2-1, with 8 positions matching TRBD2. Trimming cost V 1 base and J 2 bases; bases outside gene matches: 4. The CDR3 covers 16 residues. The germline V gene has CDR1 SEHNR and CDR2 FQNEAQ (reference sequence). The DNA of the CDR3 is TGTGCCAGCAGCTTAGTCACTAGCGGAGCCTACAATGAGCAGTTCTTC. Its translation: CASSLVTSGAYNEQFF.

Here the CDR3 reads CATSDRNRGLGTDTQYF. The CDR3 coding sequence is TGTGCCACCAGTGATCGGAACAGGGGGCTAGGCACAGATACGCAGTATTTT. The chain combines TRBV24-1 with TRBJ2-3; TRBD1 aligns across 9 bases. The CDR3 sequence is 17 residues long. Germline lookup yields CDR1 KGHDR and CDR2 SFDVKD. Unmatched junction bases numbered 7, after V lost 3 bases and J lost 1 base.

The chain couples TRBV2 to TRBJ2-2; 7 bases align to TRBD1. The ends lost 8 bases at V and 6 bases at J; junction bases unmatched: 6. This CDR3 has 13 residues. In germline, CDR1 is SNHLY, CDR2 FYNNEI. The CDR3 loop reads CASLDRVPGELFF. The CDR3 DNA reads TGTGCCAGCCTCGACAGGGTTCCCGGGGAGCTGTTTTTT.

This clone was seen a single time. The chain links TRBV18 to TRBJ2-3; the match to TRBD2 covers 13 bases. Per germline, CDR1 KGHSH and CDR2 LQKENI. This CDR3 spans 16 amino acids. V was pared by 6 bases and J by 0 bases, with 3 bases of the junction left unmatched. The CDR3 DNA reads as TGTGCCAGCTCTCCGGGACTAGCGGGGAGCACAGATACGCAGTATTTT. Translating gives CASSPGLAGSTDTQYF.

In DNA form, the CDR3 reads TGTGCCAGCAGCCCACTAGCGGGGGGCGACTCCGGGGAGCTGTTTTTT. Its protein is CASSPLAGGDSGELFF. V gene TRBV7-7 combines with J gene TRBJ2-2; 12 bases agree with TRBD2. The CDR3 is 16 residues long. V was clipped by 5 bases and J by 6 bases; unmatched bases: 7. Per the germline V gene, CDR1 is SSHAT and CDR2 is FNYEAQ (reference sequence).